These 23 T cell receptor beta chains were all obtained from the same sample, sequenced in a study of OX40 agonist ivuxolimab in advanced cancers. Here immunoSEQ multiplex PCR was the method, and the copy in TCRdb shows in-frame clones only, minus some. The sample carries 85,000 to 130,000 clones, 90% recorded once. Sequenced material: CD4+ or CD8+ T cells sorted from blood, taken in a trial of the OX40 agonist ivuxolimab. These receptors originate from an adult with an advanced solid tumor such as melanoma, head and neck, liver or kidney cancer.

The CDR3 bases are TGCGCCAGCAGCTGGGACAGGGGGACAGATACGCAGTATTTT. Translated, it gives CASSWDRGTDTQYF. V is TRBV5-1 and J is TRBJ2-3, with 11 bases identical to TRBD1. The germline V gene has CDR1 SGHRS and CDR2 YFSETQ. V lost 3 bases to trimming and J lost 3 bases; unmatched junction nucleotides: 0. The CDR3 covers 14 residues.

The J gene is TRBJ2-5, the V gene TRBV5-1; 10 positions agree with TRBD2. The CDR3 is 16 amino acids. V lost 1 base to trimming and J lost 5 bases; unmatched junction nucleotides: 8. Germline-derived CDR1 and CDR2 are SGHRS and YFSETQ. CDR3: CASSLPSGGPRETQYF. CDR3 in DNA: TGCGCCAGCAGCTTGCCTAGCGGGGGACCGAGGGAGACCCAGTACTTC.

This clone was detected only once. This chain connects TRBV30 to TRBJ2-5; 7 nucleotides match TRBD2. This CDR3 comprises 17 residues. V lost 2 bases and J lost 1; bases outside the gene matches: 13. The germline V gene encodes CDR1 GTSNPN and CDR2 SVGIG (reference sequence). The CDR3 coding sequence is TGTGCCTGGAGTCCAAGTTACGGACTAGTGGGCCAAGAGACCCAGTACTTC. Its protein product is CAWSPSYGLVGQETQYF.

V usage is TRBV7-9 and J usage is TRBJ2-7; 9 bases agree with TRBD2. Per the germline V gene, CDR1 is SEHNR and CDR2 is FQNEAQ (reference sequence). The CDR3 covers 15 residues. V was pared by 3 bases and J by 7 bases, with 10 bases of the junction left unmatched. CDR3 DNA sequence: TGTGCCAGCAGCTTCTCTAGCGGGGAGGCCTGGGAGCAGTACTTC. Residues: CASSFSSGEAWEQYF.

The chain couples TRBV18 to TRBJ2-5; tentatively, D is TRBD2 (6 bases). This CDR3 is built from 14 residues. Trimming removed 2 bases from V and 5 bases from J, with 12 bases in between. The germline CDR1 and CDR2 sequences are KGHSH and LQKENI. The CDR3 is CASSPNQAGETQYF. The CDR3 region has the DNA TGTGCCAGCTCACCAAACCAGGCGGGGGAGACCCAGTACTTC.

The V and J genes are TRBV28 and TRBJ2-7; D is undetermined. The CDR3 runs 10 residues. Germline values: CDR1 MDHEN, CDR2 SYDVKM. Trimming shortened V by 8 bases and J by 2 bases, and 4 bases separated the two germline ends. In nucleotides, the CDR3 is TGTGCCAGCGGGCCCTACGAGCAGTACTTC. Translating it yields CASGPYEQYF.

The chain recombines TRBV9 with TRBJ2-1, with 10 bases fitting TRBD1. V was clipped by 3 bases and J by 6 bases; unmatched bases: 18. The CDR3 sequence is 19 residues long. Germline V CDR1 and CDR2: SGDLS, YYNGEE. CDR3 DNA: TGTGCCAGCAGCGACCGACCGGACAGGGGGAAAAACGGGCCCAATGAGCAGTTCTTC. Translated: CASSDRPDRGKNGPNEQFF.

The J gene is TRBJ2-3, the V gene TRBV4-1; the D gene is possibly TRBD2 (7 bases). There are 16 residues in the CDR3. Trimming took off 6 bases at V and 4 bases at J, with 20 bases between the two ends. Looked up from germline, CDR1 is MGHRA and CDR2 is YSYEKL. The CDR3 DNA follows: TGCGCCAGCAGGCAAATAAGGGGGGGGCTTGCAGATACGCAGTATTTT. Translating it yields CASRQIRGGLADTQYF.

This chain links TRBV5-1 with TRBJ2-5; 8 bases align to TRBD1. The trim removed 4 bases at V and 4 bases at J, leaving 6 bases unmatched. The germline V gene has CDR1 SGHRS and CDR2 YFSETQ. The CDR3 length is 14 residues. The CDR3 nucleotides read TGCGCCAGCAGCGGCGGCGGGACAGGAGAGACCCAGTACTTC. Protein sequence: CASSGGGTGETQYF.

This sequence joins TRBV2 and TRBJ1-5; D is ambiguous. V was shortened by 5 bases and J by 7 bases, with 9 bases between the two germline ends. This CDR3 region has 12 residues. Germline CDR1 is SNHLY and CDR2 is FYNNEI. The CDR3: CASSRAGQPQHF. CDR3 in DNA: TGTGCCAGCAGTAGAGCGGGGCAGCCCCAGCATTTT.

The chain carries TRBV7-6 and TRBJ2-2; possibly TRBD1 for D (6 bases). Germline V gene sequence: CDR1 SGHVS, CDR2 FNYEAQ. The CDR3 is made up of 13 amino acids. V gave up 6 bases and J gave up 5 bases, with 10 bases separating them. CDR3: CASRPTGTGELFF. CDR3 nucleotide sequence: TGTGCCAGCAGGCCTACAGGGACCGGGGAGCTGTTTTTT.

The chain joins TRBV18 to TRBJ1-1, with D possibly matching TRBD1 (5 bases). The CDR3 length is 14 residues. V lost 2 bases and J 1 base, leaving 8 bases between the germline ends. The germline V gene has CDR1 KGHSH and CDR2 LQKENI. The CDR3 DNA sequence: TGTGCCAGCTCACCAGGGACCACGAACACTGAAGCTTTCTTT. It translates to CASSPGTTNTEAFF.

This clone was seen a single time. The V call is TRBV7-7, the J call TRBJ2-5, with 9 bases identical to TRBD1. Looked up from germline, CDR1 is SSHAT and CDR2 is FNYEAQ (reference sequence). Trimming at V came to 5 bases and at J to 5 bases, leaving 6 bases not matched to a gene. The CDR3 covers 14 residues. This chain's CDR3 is CASSKRQGGETQYF. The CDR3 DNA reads TGTGCCAGCAGCAAGAGACAGGGGGGGGAGACCCAGTACTTC.

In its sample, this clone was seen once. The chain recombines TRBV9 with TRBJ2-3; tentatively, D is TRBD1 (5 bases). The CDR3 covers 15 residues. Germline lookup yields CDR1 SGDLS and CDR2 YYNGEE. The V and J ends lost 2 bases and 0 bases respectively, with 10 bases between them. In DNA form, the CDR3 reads TGTGCCAGCAGCGTTGTAGGGGCTAGCACAGATACGCAGTATTTT. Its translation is CASSVVGASTDTQYF. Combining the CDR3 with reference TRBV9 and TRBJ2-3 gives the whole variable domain DSGVTQTPKHLITATGQRVTLRCSPRSGDLSVYWYQQSLDQGLQFLIQYYNGEERAKGNILERFSAQQFPDLHSELNLSSLELGDSALYFCASSVVGASTDTQYFGPGTRLTVL.

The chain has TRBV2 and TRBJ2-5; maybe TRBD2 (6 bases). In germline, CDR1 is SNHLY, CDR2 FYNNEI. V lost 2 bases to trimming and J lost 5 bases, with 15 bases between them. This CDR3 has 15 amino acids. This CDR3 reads CASSELGARGETQYF. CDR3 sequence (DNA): TGTGCCAGCAGTGAATTGGGAGCTCGGGGGGAGACCCAGTACTTC.

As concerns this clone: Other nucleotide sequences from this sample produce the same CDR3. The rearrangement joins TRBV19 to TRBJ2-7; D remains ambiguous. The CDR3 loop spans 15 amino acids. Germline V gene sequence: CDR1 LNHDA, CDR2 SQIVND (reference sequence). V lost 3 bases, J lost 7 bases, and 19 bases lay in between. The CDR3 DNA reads TGTGCCAGTAGTATTGGGTGGCAGAGAAACTATGAGCAGTACTTC. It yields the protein CASSIGWQRNYEQYF.

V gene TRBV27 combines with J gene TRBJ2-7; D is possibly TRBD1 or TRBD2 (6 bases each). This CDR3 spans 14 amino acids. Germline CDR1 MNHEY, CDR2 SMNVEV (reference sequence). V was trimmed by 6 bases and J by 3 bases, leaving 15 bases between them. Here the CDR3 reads CASRKGGRHYEQYF. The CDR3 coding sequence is TGTGCCAGCAGAAAGGGGGGCCGGCACTACGAGCAGTACTTC.

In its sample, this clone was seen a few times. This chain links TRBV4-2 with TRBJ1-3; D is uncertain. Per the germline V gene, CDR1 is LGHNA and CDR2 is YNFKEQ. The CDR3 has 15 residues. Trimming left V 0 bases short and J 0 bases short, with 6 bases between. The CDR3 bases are TGTGCCAGCAGCCAAGACAGTAACTCTGGAAACACCATATATTTT. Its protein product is CASSQDSNSGNTIYF.

CDR3 sequence: CASSAGQGRTGELFF. The CDR3 coding sequence is TGTGCCAGCAGCGCCGGGCAGGGGCGGACCGGGGAGCTGTTTTTT. V and J are TRBV5-4 and TRBJ2-2; possibly TRBD1 for D (6 bases). The germline gives CDR1 SGHNT, CDR2 YYREEE (reference sequence). V gave up 4 bases and J gave up 5 bases, with 15 bases separating them. This CDR3 region has 15 residues.

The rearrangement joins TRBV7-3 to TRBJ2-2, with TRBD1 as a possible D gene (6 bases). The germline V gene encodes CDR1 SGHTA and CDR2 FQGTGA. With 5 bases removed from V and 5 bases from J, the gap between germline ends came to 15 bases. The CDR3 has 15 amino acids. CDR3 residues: CASSPRLGATGELFF. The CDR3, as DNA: TGTGCCAGCAGCCCTAGGTTGGGGGCTACCGGGGAGCTGTTTTTT. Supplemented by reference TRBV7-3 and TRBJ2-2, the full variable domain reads GAGVSQTPSNKVTEKGKYVELRCDPISGHTALYWYRQSLGQGPEFLIYFQGTGAADDSGLPNDRFFAVRPEGSVSTLKIQRTERGDSAVYLCASSPRLGATGELFFGEGSRLTVL.

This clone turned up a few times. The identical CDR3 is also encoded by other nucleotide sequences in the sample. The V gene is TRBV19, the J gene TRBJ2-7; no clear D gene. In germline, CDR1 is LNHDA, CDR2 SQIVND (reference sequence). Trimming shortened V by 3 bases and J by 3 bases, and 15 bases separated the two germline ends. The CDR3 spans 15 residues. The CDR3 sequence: CASSIGWQRNYEQYF. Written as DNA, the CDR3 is TGTGCCAGTAGTATTGGGTGGCAGAGAAACTACGAGCAGTACTTC.

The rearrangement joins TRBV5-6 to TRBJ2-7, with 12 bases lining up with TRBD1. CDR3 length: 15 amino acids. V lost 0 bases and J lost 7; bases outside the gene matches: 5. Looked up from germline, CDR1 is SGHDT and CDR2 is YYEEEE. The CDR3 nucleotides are TGTGCCAGCAGCTTGGAGGGACAGGGGGCTTGGGAGCAGTACTTC. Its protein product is CASSLEGQGAWEQYF. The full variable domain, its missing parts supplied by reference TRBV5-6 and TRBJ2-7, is DAGVTQSPTHLIKTRGQQVTLRCSPKSGHDTVSWYQQALGQGPQFIFQYYEEEERQRGNFPDRFSGHQFPNYSSELNVNALLLGDSALYLCASSLEGQGAWEQYFGPGTRLTVT.

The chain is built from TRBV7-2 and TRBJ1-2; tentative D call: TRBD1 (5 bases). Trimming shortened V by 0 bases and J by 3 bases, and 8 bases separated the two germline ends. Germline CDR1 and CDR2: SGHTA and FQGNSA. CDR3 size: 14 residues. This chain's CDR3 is CASSLAGRDYGYTF. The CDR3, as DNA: TGTGCCAGCAGCTTAGCGGGCAGGGACTATGGCTACACCTTC.